This is a list of T cell receptor beta chains from one sample in a study of early T cells in non-severe SARS-CoV-2 infection. TCRdb analysed the 5' RACE reads with MiXCR anew, one entry per CDR3 protein. The table has roughly 70,000 distinct CDR3 sequences, about an eighth seen once. Sequenced input: whole blood. These receptors came from an adult who was a healthcare worker with PCR-confirmed SARS-CoV-2 infection or an uninfected control (not recorded which). CDR3s include the opening cysteine and the closing phenylalanine or tryptophan. A D gene is named only where the DNA matches it firmly. The size of a clone is reported for some rows only, either as once, few or many, or as a class for expanded clones.

abundance,j_gene,d_gene,v_gene,len,CDR3nt,CDR3aa
many,TRBJ2-3,.,TRBV6-2/TRBV6-3,15,TGTGCCAGCAGCCTCGCGGGGGCTGAAGTAGATACGCAGTATTTT,CASSLAGAEVDTQYF
few,TRBJ1-1,.,TRBV11-2,14,TGTGCCAGCAGCCTTGGAGGGACGGGGGCTGAAGCTTTCTTT,CASSLGGTGAEAFF
.,TRBJ2-2,.,TRBV20-1,13,TGCAGTGCTAGTAGCGGGAACACCGGGGAGCTGTTTTTT,CSASSGNTGELFF
many,TRBJ1-1,TRBD1,TRBV19,15,TGTGCCAGTAGTTCTGAACAGGGGTGGAACACTGAAGCTTTCTTT,CASSSEQGWNTEAFF
many,TRBJ1-4,.,TRBV10-3,13,TGTGCCATCAGTCAGGGGAGTAATGAAAAACTGTTTTTT,CAISQGSNEKLFF
many,TRBJ2-2,.,TRBV9,14,TGTGCCAGCAGCGTAGCCCCTGGGTCCGGGGAGCTGTTTTTT,CASSVAPGSGELFF
once,TRBJ2-5,TRBD2,TRBV7-2,15,TGTGCCAGCAGCTTATCTGCTAGCGGGGGGGTGACCCAGTACTTC,CASSLSASGGVTQYF
many,TRBJ2-7,.,TRBV2,12,TGTGCCAGCAGTTTTACAGACTACGAGCAGTACTTC,CASSFTDYEQYF
many,TRBJ2-7,.,TRBV27,15,TGTGCCAGCAGTTTAAGAGGAGGGGGCCCCTACGAGCAGTACTTC,CASSLRGGGPYEQYF
many,TRBJ2-2,TRBD2,TRBV7-9,17,TGTGCCAGCAGCCCCCTACTAGCGGGAGCCCTCACCGGGGAGCTGTTTTTT,CASSPLLAGALTGELFF
many,TRBJ2-7,.,TRBV7-9,13,TGTGCCAGCAGCTTACGAGGAAAAGACGAGCAGTACTTC,CASSLRGKDEQYF
few,TRBJ2-5,.,TRBV28,13,TGTGCCAGCAGTTTGGCGAGAGGAGAGACCCAGTACTTC,CASSLARGETQYF
many,TRBJ2-1,TRBD2,TRBV11-2,17,TGTGCCAGCAGCTTAGGGCCGGGGGGAGGGCCTTACAATGAGCAGTTCTTC,CASSLGPGGGPYNEQFF
many,TRBJ2-7,.,TRBV7-9,14,TGTGCCAGCAGCTCTACCCCCAGCGTACACGAGCAGTACTTC,CASSSTPSVHEQYF
many,TRBJ1-1,.,TRBV4-1,15,TGCGCCAGCAGCCTCACGGCCCCCCGTCGCACTGAAGCTTTCTTT,CASSLTAPRRTEAFF
few,TRBJ2-5,.,TRBV7-9,13,TGTGCCAGCCACCCGGGCCCCGAAGAGACCCAGTACTTC,CASHPGPEETQYF
many,TRBJ2-6,TRBD1,TRBV24-1,18,TGTGCCACCAGTGCCCGTACGGGACAGAGCTCTGGGGCCAACGTCCTGACTTTC,CATSARTGQSSGANVLTF
many,TRBJ1-1,.,TRBV24-1,14,TGTGCCACCAGTGCCACGGGAGTGAACACTGAAGCTTTCTTT,CATSATGVNTEAFF
many,TRBJ2-3,TRBD1,TRBV6-5,12,TGTGCCAGCAGTAGACAGGGAGCAGGGCAGTATTTT,CASSRQGAGQYF
many,TRBJ2-2,.,TRBV7-9,13,TGTGCCAGCAGCCCTAGGGTTTCCGGGGAGCTGTTTTTT,CASSPRVSGELFF
many,TRBJ2-2,.,TRBV28,13,TGTGCCACTCCCCACCTAAACACCGGGGAGCTGTTTTTT,CATPHLNTGELFF
once,TRBJ2-2,TRBD2,TRBV28,14,TGTGCCAGCAGTCCGGGGGGGGTCACCGGGGAGCTGTTTTTT,CASSPGGVTGELFF
many,TRBJ2-3,TRBD2,TRBV2,14,TGTGCCAGCGGACTAGCGGGGATCACAGATACGCAGTATTTT,CASGLAGITDTQYF
.,TRBJ2-7,.,TRBV6-2/TRBV6-3,12,TGTGCCAGCAGTTACCGGATGTACGAGCAGTACTTC,CASSYRMYEQYF
many,TRBJ1-1,.,TRBV6-2/TRBV6-3,16,TGTGCCAGCAGTGAAAGGACGAAGCTCCTGAACACTGAAGCTTTCTTT,CASSERTKLLNTEAFF
many,TRBJ2-5,TRBD1,TRBV6-2/TRBV6-3,13,TGTGCCAGCCTCCACAGGGGACAAGAGACCCAGTACTTC,CASLHRGQETQYF
many,TRBJ1-6,.,TRBV5-1,12,TGCGCCAGCAGCTTCGGGAACTCACCCCTCCACTTT,CASSFGNSPLHF
many,TRBJ2-5,.,TRBV11-2,14,TGTGCCAGCAGCCCTTGGGGGCAGGGCGAGACCCAGTACTTC,CASSPWGQGETQYF
many,TRBJ2-7,.,TRBV27,13,TGTGCCAGCAGTTTATCGAACTCCTACGAGCAGTACTTC,CASSLSNSYEQYF
many,TRBJ1-6,.,TRBV7-2,15,TGTGCCAGCAGCTTAGGTTCGGGGGAAAGGCGACCCCTCCACTTT,CASSLGSGERRPLHF
.,TRBJ2-1,.,TRBV19,14,TGTGCCAGTAGTACGTCCGCGGGATACTATGAGCAGTTCTTC,CASSTSAGYYEQFF
.,TRBJ2-5,TRBD2,TRBV12-3/TRBV12-4,15,TGTGCCAGCAGCCTAAGCGGGGGTCAGAGAGAGACCCAGTACTTC,CASSLSGGQRETQYF
few,TRBJ2-3,TRBD1,TRBV28,13,TGTGCCAGCATTACAGGGGGCGTGGATACGCAGTATTTT,CASITGGVDTQYF
many,TRBJ2-1,TRBD2,TRBV27,13,TGTGCCAGCAGTTTCGGTGGGAGGGATGAGCAGTTCTTC,CASSFGGRDEQFF
many,TRBJ1-6,TRBD1,TRBV6-6,15,TGTGCCAGCAGTCTCGTGCCAGGGGGCGGTTCACCCCTCCACTTT,CASSLVPGGGSPLHF
many,TRBJ2-1,.,TRBV5-5,12,TGTGCCAGCAGCTGGACCACCAATGAGCAGTTCTTC,CASSWTTNEQFF
many,TRBJ2-5,TRBD2,TRBV20-1,18,TGCAGTGCATCAGTCCCGGGACTAGCGGGGGGGCCCCAAGAGACCCAGTACTTC,CSASVPGLAGGPQETQYF
many,TRBJ1-1,.,TRBV20-1,13,TGCAGTGCTAGACAGCCGGGGAACACTGAAGCTTTCTTT,CSARQPGNTEAFF
.,TRBJ2-5,.,TRBV29-1,10,TGCAGCGTCGGACAAGAGACCCAGTACTTC,CSVGQETQYF
few,TRBJ2-7,.,TRBV7-8,13,TGTGCCAGCAGCTTAGGTACCCTAGCTCAACAGTACTTC,CASSLGTLAQQYF
medium-sized,TRBJ2-1,TRBD1,TRBV27,15,TGTGCCAGCAGTTGGGACCCGACAGGGGGGAATGAGCAGTTCTTC,CASSWDPTGGNEQFF
many,TRBJ2-3,.,TRBV28,16,TGTGCCAGCAGTACGCCCGACTGGGGTTCGCGAGATACGCAGTATTTT,CASSTPDWGSRDTQYF
many,TRBJ1-1,TRBD1,TRBV10-3,13,TGTGCCATCATGGACAGGGGTAACACTGAAGCTTTCTTT,CAIMDRGNTEAFF